This T cell receptor beta chain derives from a study of blood T cell repertoires in COVID-19. Seattle patient enrollment occurred during active infection, with longitudinal follow-up thereafter. Germline assignment: CDR1 LNHDA and CDR2 SQIVND (reference sequence). V was pared by 5 bases and J by 1 base, with 8 bases of the junction left unmatched. This CDR3 region has 17 residues. The table came from immunoSEQ multiplex PCR; TCRdb's copy has only in-frame clones and leaves some out. The sample has some 130,000 clones; about 92% are singletons. Sequenced input: peripheral blood. The TCR was taken from a man aged 55 to 69 with COVID-19, enrolled during active disease. The chain carries TRBV19 and TRBJ2-3; 11 positions match TRBD1. This CDR3 is CASSPRTGGTGTDTQYF. The CDR3, as DNA: TGTGCCAGTAGTCCCAGGACAGGGGGCACGGGCACAGATACGCAGTATTTT.